This TCR beta chain was identified in a study of CD8 T cells in Susac syndrome (dated by TCRdb to about 2019). Describing the broader study: Repertoire sequencing was used to test whether CD8+ T cell activation and differentiation in Susac syndrome was antigen driven.

Peripheral blood CD8+ and CD4+ T cells from healthy donors, Susac syndrome patients and multiple sclerosis patients were profiled by high-throughput TCR beta sequencing. Treatment-naive patients with stable or active relapsing-remitting disease fulfilling revised McDonald criteria were used as multiple sclerosis controls. Bulk CD8+ and CD4+ T cells were purified magnetically by negative isolation, whereas CD8+ TEMRA cells were enriched by FACS. Blood was collected in EDTA tubes and processed within 24 hours, with PBMCs isolated through density gradient centrifugation. PBMCs destined for TCR sequencing were cryopreserved in liquid nitrogen and later thawed in a 37 °C water bath. The sorted or isolated CD4+, CD8+ and CD8+ TEMRA cells had a purity of 90% or higher. Study-wide findings and limitations: The study acknowledged that relatively few individuals were included in the TCR sequencing and HLA analysis.

Note on this clonotype: No cognate antigen has been identified for it. No much larger clone is present one base from it, and per-base qualities are unavailable.

Looking up the germline V gene yields CDR1 KGHDR and CDR2 SFDVKD. V and J are trimmed by 4 bases and 3 bases, and the gene matches miss 11 bases of the junction. The CDR3, cysteine through phenylalanine, is 17 amino acids long. The CDR3 DNA has 51 bases and is translated from base 1. RNA was extracted using the RNeasy kit, and about 0.45 to 1 ug of the RNA was reverse transcribed with random hexamers. The immunoSEQ multiplex PCR assay, covering 54 Vbeta and 13 Jbeta segments, was used to amplify TCR beta CDR3 regions. To correct PCR amplification bias, a synthetic template baseline was used for both primer optimization and computational correction. Regarding the original processing steps: Reads were assigned to V, D and J genes according to IMGT and analyzed in immunoSEQ Analyzer, with only productive sequences retained. Clonality was calculated as one minus the Shannon entropy normalized by log2 of the number of productive unique sequences. For each patient and control, public and private clones were evaluated within the 100 most prevalent clones. Susac-specific clones were defined as absent from healthy and MS cohorts, some 1,000 published viral clones and other ImmuneACCESS disease sequences. Clones were called with MiXCR by TCRdb after fastp trimmed the public reads at Q25, and only in-frame beta chains were retained. A single entry per CDR3 protein holds the most common genes and DNA from its merged rows. The V and J calls shown here were made by TCRdb, not taken from the authors' results. Recorded for this sample are about 150,000 distinct CDR3 sequences; around 95% of them occurred a single time. Clones ranked in the top ten supply around 0.11% of the sample.

The source of this sequence is a human donor with multiple sclerosis. Sequences were obtained from CD4+ T cells from PBMCs. The chain is assembled from TRBV24-1 and TRBJ1-5; 7 central bases correspond to TRBD1. The CDR3 amino acid sequence is: CATSEIGVRGTNQPQHF. The sequenced DNA: TGTGCCACCAGTGAGATAGGTGTCAGGGGGACCAATCAGCCCCAGCATTTT.